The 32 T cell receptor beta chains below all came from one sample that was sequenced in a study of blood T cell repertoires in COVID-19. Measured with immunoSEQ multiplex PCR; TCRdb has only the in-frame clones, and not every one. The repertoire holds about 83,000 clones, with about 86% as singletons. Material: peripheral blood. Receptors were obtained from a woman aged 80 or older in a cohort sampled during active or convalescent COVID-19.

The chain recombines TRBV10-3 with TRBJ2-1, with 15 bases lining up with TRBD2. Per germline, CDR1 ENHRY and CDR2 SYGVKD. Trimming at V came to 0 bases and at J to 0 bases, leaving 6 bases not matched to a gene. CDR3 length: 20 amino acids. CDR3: CAISESGLAGGPGSYNEQFF. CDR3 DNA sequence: TGTGCCATCAGTGAGTCTGGACTAGCGGGAGGGCCCGGCTCCTACAATGAGCAGTTCTTC.

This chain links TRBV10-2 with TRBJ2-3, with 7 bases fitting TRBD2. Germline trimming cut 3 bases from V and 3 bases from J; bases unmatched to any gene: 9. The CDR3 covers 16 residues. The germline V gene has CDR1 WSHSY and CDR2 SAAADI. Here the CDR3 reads CASSERSAGATDTQYF. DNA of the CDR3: TGCGCCAGCAGTGAACGATCGGCGGGAGCTACAGATACGCAGTATTTT.

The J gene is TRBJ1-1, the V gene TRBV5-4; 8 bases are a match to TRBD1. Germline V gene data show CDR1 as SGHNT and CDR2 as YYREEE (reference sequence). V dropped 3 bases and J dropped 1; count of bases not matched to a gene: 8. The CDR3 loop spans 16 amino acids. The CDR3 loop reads CASSSTRQGTNTEAFF. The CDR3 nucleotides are TGTGCCAGCAGCTCCACCCGACAGGGGACGAACACTGAAGCTTTCTTT. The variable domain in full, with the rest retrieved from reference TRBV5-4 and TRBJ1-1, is ETGVTQSPTHLIKTRGQQVTLRCSSQSGHNTVSWYQQALGQGPQFIFQYYREEENGRGNFPPRFSGLQFPNYSSELNVNALELDDSALYLCASSSTRQGTNTEAFFGQGTRLTVV.

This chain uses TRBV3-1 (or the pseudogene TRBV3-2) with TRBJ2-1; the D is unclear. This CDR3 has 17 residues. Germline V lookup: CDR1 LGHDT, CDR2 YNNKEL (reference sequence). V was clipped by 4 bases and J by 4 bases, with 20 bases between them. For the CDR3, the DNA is TGTGCCAGCAGCCCCCTACCCGTTCGGTGGTCATACAATGAGCAGTTCTTC. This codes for CASSPLPVRWSYNEQFF.

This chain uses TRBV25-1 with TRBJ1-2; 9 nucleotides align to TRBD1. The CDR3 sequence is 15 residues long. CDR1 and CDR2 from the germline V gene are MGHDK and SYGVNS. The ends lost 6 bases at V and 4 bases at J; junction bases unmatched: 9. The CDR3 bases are TGTGCCAGCAGCCACCCGGGACAGGGATCCTATGGCTACACCTTC. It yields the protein CASSHPGQGSYGYTF.

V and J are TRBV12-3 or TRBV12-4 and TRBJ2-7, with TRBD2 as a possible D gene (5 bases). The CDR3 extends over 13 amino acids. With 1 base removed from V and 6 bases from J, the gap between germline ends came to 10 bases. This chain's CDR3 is CASSLGPSGEQYV. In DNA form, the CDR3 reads TGTGCCAGCAGTTTAGGGCCCAGCGGCGAGCAGTACGTC.

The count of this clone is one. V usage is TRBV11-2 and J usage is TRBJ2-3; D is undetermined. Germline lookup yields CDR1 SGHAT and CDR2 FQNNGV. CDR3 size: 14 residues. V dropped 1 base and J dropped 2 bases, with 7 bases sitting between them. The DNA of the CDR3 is TGTGCCAGCAGCTTAGCCCTACTCACAGATACGCAGTATTTT. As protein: CASSLALLTDTQYF.

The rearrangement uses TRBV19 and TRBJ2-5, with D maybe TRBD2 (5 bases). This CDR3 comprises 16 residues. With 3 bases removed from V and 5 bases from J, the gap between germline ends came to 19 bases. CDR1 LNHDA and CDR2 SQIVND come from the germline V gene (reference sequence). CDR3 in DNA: TGTGCCAGTAGTATTACTCCACCGGGAACCGGCGAGACCCAGTACTTC. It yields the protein CASSITPPGTGETQYF.

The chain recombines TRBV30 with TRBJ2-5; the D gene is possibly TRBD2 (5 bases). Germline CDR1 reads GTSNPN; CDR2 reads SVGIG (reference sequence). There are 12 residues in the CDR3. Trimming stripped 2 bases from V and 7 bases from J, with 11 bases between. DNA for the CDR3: TGTGCCTGGAGTCCGGCGGGCAGGACCCAGTACTTC. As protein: CAWSPAGRTQYF.

Here the CDR3 reads CASSLSAGVGYTF. The CDR3 DNA reads as TGTGCCAGCAGTTTATCGGCAGGGGTCGGCTACACCTTC. The rearrangement uses TRBV27 and TRBJ1-2; D might be TRBD1 (6 bases). V was clipped by 0 bases and J by 8 bases, with 10 bases between them. Germline loops: CDR1 MNHEY, CDR2 SMNVEV (reference sequence). The CDR3 totals 13 residues.

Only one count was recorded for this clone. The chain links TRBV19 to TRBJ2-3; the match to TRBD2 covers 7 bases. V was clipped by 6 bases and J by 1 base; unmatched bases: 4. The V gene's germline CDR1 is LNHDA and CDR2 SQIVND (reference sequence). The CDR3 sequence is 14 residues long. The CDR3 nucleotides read TGTGCCAGTAGCATCAGCGGGGGCACAGATACGCAGTATTTT. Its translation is CASSISGGTDTQYF.

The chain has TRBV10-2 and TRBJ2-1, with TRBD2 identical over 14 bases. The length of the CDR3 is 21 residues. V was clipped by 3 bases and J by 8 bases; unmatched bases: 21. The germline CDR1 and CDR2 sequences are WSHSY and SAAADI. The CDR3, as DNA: TGCGCCAGCAGTGATCCGTACGGGTCACCTATGACTAGCGGGAGGGCCCATGAGCAGTTCTTC. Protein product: CASSDPYGSPMTSGRAHEQFF.

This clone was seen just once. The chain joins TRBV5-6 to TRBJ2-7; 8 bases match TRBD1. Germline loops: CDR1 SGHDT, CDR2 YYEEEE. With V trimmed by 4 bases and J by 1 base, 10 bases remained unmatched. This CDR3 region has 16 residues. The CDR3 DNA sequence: TGTGCCAGCAGCGCTGGGACAGGCGCGCCGTCCTACGAGCAGTACTTC. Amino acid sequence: CASSAGTGAPSYEQYF.

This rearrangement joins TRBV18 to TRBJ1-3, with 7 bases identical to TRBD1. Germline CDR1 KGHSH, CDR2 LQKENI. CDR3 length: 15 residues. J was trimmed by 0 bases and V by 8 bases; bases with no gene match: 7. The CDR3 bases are TGTGCCAGCGCGGGACAGCCGAGCTCTGGAAACACCATATATTTT. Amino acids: CASAGQPSSGNTIYF. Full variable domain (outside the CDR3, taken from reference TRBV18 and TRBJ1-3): NAGVMQNPRHLVRRRGQEARLRCSPMKGHSHVYWYRQLPEEGLKFMVYLQKENIIDESGMPKERFSAEFPKEGPSILRIQQVVRGDSAAYFCASAGQPSSGNTIYFGEGSWLTVV.

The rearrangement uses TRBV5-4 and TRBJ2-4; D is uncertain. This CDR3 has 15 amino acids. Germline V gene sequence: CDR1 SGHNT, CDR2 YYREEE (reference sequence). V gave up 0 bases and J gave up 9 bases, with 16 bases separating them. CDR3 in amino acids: CASSLAVGVVSIQYF. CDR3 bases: TGTGCCAGCAGCTTGGCAGTTGGTGTTGTCAGCATTCAGTACTTC.

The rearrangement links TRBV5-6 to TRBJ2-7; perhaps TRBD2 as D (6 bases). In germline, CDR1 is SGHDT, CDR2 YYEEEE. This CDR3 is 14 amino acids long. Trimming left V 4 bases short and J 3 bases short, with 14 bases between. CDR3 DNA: TGTGCCAGCAGCAGGGACCCGGAGGGCTACGAGCAGTACTTC. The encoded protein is CASSRDPEGYEQYF.

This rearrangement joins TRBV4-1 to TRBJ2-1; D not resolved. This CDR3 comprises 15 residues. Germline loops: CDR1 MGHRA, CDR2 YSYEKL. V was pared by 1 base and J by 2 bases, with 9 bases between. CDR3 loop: CASSQVVSAYNEQFF. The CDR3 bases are TGCGCCAGCAGCCAAGTAGTTTCGGCCTACAATGAGCAGTTCTTC.

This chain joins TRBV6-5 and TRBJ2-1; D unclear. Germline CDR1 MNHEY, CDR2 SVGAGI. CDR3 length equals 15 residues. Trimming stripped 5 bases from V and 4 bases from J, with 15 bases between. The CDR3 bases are TGTGCCAGCAGTCCCCCACCGTTTCTATACAATGAGCAGTTCTTC. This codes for CASSPPPFLYNEQFF.

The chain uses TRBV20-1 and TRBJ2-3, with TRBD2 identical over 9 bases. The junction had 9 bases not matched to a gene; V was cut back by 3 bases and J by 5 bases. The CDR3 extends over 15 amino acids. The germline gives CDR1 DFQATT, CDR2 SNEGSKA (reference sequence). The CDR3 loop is CSASTSGYGQDTQYF. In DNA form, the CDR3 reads TGCAGTGCTAGTACTAGCGGGTACGGCCAAGATACGCAGTATTTT.

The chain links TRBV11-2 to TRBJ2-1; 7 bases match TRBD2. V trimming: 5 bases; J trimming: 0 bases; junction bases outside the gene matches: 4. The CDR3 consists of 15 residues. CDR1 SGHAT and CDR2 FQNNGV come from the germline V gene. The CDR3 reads CASSPRLASYNEQFF. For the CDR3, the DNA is TGTGCCAGCAGCCCCAGACTAGCCTCCTACAATGAGCAGTTCTTC.

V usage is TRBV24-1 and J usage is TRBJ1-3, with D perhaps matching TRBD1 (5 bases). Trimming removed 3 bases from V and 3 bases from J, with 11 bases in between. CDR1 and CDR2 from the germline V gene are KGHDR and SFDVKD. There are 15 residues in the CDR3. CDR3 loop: CATSDTREGGNTIYF. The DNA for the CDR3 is TGTGCCACCAGTGATACCAGGGAGGGTGGAAACACCATATATTTT.

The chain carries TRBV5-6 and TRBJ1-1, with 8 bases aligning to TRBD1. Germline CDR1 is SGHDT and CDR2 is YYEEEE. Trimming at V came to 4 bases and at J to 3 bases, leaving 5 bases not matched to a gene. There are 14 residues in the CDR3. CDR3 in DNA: TGTGCCAGCAGCCGCCTGGACAGGGACACTGAAGCTTTCTTT. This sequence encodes CASSRLDRDTEAFF.

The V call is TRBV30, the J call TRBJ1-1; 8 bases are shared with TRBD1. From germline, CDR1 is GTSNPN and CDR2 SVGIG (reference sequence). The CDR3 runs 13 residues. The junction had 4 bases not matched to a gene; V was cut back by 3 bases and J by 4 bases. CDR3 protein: CAWSSTGGTEAFF. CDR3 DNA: TGTGCCTGGAGCAGTACAGGGGGCACTGAAGCTTTCTTT.

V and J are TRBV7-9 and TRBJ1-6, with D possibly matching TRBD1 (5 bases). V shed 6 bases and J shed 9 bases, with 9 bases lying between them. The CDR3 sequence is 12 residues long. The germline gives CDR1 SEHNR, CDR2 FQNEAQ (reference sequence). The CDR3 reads CASRGRGSPLHF. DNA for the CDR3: TGTGCCAGCAGAGGAAGGGGTTCACCCCTCCACTTT.

The CDR3 DNA follows: TGTGCCAGCAGCGCACGAATAGCTGGAGAGACCCAGTACTTC. Encoded protein: CASSARIAGETQYF. The chain joins TRBV9 to TRBJ2-5; D not resolved. CDR3 length equals 14 residues. Germline V gene sequence: CDR1 SGDLS, CDR2 YYNGEE. V lost 3 bases to trimming and J lost 4 bases, with 13 bases between them.

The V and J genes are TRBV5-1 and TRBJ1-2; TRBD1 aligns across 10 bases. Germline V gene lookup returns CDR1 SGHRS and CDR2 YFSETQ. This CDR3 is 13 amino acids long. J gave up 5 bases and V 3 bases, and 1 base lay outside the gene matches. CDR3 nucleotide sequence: TGCGCCAGCAGCTCGGACAGGGGGTATGGCTACACCTTC. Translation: CASSSDRGYGYTF.

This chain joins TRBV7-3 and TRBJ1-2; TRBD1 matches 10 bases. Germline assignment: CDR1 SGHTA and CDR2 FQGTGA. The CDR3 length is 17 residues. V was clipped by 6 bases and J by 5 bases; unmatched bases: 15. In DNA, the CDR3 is TGTGCCAGCAGTTTCGGACCCCCGGGACAGGGGACGTATGGCTACACCTTC. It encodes CASSFGPPGQGTYGYTF.

The CDR3 sequence: CASSPQGQITGELFF. The CDR3 nucleotides read TGTGCCAGCTCACCACAAGGACAGATCACCGGGGAGCTGTTTTTT. The chain combines TRBV18 with TRBJ2-2; tentative D call: TRBD1 (6 bases). This CDR3 is built from 15 residues. Between the trimmed V and J ends, which lost 1 base and 4 bases, there was a span of 10 bases. CDR1 KGHSH and CDR2 LQKENI come from the germline V gene.

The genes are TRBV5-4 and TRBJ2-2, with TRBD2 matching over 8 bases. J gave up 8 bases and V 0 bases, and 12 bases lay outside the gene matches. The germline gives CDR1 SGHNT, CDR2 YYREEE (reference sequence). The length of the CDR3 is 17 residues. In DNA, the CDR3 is TGTGCCAGCAGCTTGGGGGCCCAGGGAGCGGGAGCAGGGGAGCTGTTTTTT. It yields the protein CASSLGAQGAGAGELFF.

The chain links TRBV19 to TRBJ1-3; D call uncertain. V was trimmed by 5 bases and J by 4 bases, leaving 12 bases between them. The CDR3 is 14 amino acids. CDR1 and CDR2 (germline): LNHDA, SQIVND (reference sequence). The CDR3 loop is CASSPGGTGNTIYF. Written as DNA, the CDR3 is TGTGCCAGTAGTCCGGGAGGAACCGGAAACACCATATATTTT.

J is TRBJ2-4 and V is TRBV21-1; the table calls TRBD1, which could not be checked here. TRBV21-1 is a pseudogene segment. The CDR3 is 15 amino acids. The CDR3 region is CASRSGGLAKNIQYF. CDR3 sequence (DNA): TGTGCCAGCAGGTCAGGGGGCTTGGCCAAAAACATTCAGTACTTC.

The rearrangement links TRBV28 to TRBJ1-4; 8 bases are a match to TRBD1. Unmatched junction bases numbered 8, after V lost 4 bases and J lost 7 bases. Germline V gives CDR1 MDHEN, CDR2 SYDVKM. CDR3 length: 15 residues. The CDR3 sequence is CASSSPTGEGEKLFF. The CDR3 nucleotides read TGTGCCAGCAGTTCACCGACAGGGGAGGGTGAAAAACTGTTTTTT.